One and the same sample provided the 12 T cell receptor beta chains below, sequenced in a study of blood T cell repertoires in COVID-19. Produced via immunoSEQ multiplex PCR; TCRdb's table is partial and in-frame only. This table has under 150,000 clones, around four fifths appearing once. The sequenced sample consisted of PBMCs or T cells enriched from blood (not recorded which). The receptors stem from a middle-aged woman who had recovered from COVID-19.

V is TRBV7-9 and J is TRBJ2-1; D uncertain. V was cut by 5 bases and J by 10 bases, with 9 bases left in between. The V gene's germline CDR1 is SEHNR and CDR2 FQNEAQ (reference sequence). This CDR3 is built from 11 residues. The CDR3 nucleotides read TGTGCCAGCAGCCCCCAAGCCGAGCAGTTCTTC. It translates to CASSPQAEQFF.

The chain employs TRBV7-2 and TRBJ2-5; D remains unclear. The germline CDR1 and CDR2 sequences are SGHTA and FQGNSA. V was trimmed by 2 bases and J by 2 bases, leaving 6 bases between them. The CDR3 runs 13 residues. CDR3 amino acids: CASSLQRQETQYF. The CDR3 DNA is TGTGCCAGCAGCTTACAGCGACAAGAGACCCAGTACTTC. The full variable domain, with the rest looked up from reference TRBV7-2 and TRBJ2-5, is GAGVSQSPSNKVTEKGKDVELRCDPISGHTALYWYRQSLGQGLEFLIYFQGNSAPDKSGLPSDRFSAERTGGSVSTLTIQRTQQEDSAVYLCASSLQRQETQYFGPGTRLLVL.

The gene calls are TRBV19 and TRBJ1-2; possible D gene TRBD1, 5 bases. Germline lookup yields CDR1 LNHDA and CDR2 SQIVND (reference sequence). The CDR3 extends over 14 amino acids. Trimming cost V 4 bases and J 8 bases, with 17 bases left between them. The CDR3 coding sequence is TGTGCCAGTAGTAGTATCTTTGGGGCGGGAGGCTACACCTTC. Translated: CASSSIFGAGGYTF.

There are a few counts of this clone. The gene calls are TRBV11-3 and TRBJ2-1; no clear D. The ends were cut back, 3 bases at V and 4 bases at J, with 7 bases in the middle. The CDR3 is 13 residues long. CDR1 and CDR2 from the germline V gene are SGHNT and YENEEA. The CDR3 coding sequence is TGTGCCAGCAGCTTGCACAAGTACAATGAGCAGTTCTTC. It codes for CASSLHKYNEQFF.

The chain uses TRBV4-1 and TRBJ1-3; D possibly corresponds to TRBD1 (5 bases). The ends were cut back, 0 bases at V and 2 bases at J, with 14 bases in the middle. This CDR3 has 17 residues. Germline assignment: CDR1 MGHRA and CDR2 YSYEKL. This chain's CDR3 is CASSQDPPGTTGNTIYF. The CDR3 region has the DNA TGCGCCAGCAGCCAAGATCCGCCCGGGACTACTGGAAACACCATATATTTT.

The rearrangement links TRBV29-1 to TRBJ2-3; D might be TRBD2 (5 bases). Germline CDR1 and CDR2: SQVTM and ANQGSEA. There are 13 residues in the CDR3. Trimming took off 1 base at V and 5 bases at J, with 10 bases between the two ends. The CDR3 loop reads CSVEGLRGDTQYF. The DNA for the CDR3 is TGCAGCGTTGAAGGGCTCCGGGGAGATACGCAGTATTTT.

The V call is TRBV7-9, the J call TRBJ1-1; 7 nucleotides match TRBD1. After removal of 5 bases from V and 3 bases from J, the junction contained 18 bases not matched to a gene. The germline gives CDR1 SEHNR, CDR2 FQNEAQ (reference sequence). This CDR3 is built from 18 residues. The CDR3 DNA reads as TGTGCCAGCAGCGCCCTACCGGGCCACATAACAGGGGACACTGAAGCTTTCTTT. Protein sequence: CASSALPGHITGDTEAFF.

The count of this clone is one. The chain recombines TRBV12-5 with TRBJ2-7; 9 positions agree with TRBD1. The CDR3 sequence is 17 residues long. Germline V gene data show CDR1 as LGHNT and CDR2 as FRNRAP. The V gene end was trimmed by 0 bases and the J gene end by 3 bases; junction bases not matched to a gene: 9. CDR3 in DNA: TGTGCTAGTGGTTTGGTACTTCTCTCGGACAGGGGCTACGAGCAGTACTTC. Its translation is CASGLVLLSDRGYEQYF.

The V and J genes are TRBV2 and TRBJ1-5; a possible D gene is TRBD1 (5 bases). The germline gives CDR1 SNHLY, CDR2 FYNNEI. The V end lost 7 bases, the J end lost 2 bases, and 15 bases lay between the germline ends. The CDR3 extends over 15 amino acids. The CDR3 DNA reads TGTGCCAGCATGAGGCGGCAGGGTGGCAATCAGCCCCAGCATTTT. Translating it yields CASMRRQGGNQPQHF.

The chain has TRBV5-1 and TRBJ2-7; TRBD2 matches at 8 bases. V lost 1 base and J lost 5; bases outside the gene matches: 5. Germline CDR1 is SGHRS and CDR2 is YFSETQ. The CDR3 has 14 amino acids. CDR3 sequence reads: CASSLRSGSDEQYF. In DNA form, the CDR3 reads TGCGCCAGCAGCTTGCGAAGCGGGAGCGACGAGCAGTACTTC. Variable domain in full (rest from reference TRBV5-1 and TRBJ2-7): KAGVTQTPRYLIKTRGQQVTLSCSPISGHRSVSWYQQTPGQGLQFLFEYFSETQRNKGNFPGRFSGRQFSNSRSEMNVSTLELGDSALYLCASSLRSGSDEQYFGPGTRLTVT.

The chain's CDR3 is CASSRGQDNQPQHF. CDR3 bases: TGTGCCAGCAGCCGGGGACAAGACAATCAGCCCCAGCATTTT. The chain is built from TRBV9 and TRBJ1-5, with D perhaps TRBD1 (6 bases). With 4 bases removed from V and 3 bases from J, the gap between germline ends came to 11 bases. The germline gives CDR1 SGDLS, CDR2 YYNGEE. CDR3 length: 14 amino acids.

This clone was seen only a few times. The J gene is TRBJ2-5, the V gene TRBV9; TRBD2 might be the D (6 bases). The germline V gene has CDR1 SGDLS and CDR2 YYNGEE. CDR3 length: 17 amino acids. With 2 bases removed from V and 5 bases from J, the gap between germline ends came to 22 bases. The CDR3 is CASSVFGRAEGGETQYF. Written as DNA, the CDR3 is TGTGCCAGCAGCGTCTTTGGACGAGCGGAGGGTGGGGAGACCCAGTACTTC. The full variable domain, rest sourced from reference TRBV9 and TRBJ2-5, is DSGVTQTPKHLITATGQRVTLRCSPRSGDLSVYWYQQSLDQGLQFLIQYYNGEERAKGNILERFSAQQFPDLHSELNLSSLELGDSALYFCASSVFGRAEGGETQYFGPGTRLLVL.